This T cell receptor (beta chain) originates from a study of shared clonotypes between healthy human individuals. CD8 cells regarded as naive lacked CD45RO, were positively chosen for CCR7, and omitted terminally differentiated effector memory CD45RA+ cells. As handled by the study authors: ImmunoSEQ supplied junction-only sequences lacking quality scores, so filtering was different. TCRdb keeps only in-frame clones here, not all; method: immunoSEQ multiplex PCR. V and J calls plus clone size are reproduced from that table; the DNA served to infer D and trimming. The table records roughly 1,800,000 clones, about 95% of them present only once. The receptor comes from a man aged 18 to 30 in good health. Sequencing was performed on naive CD8+ T cells sorted from blood.

In DNA, the CDR3 is TGCGCCAGCAGCTTGTCGCGGGCCGTCTCCTACGAGCAGTACTTC. It is translated as CASSLSRAVSYEQYF. The chain employs TRBV5-1 and TRBJ2-7; D is possibly TRBD2 (5 bases). Germline V lookup: CDR1 SGHRS, CDR2 YFSETQ. This CDR3 is 15 amino acids long. V lost 1 base and J 0 bases, leaving 11 bases between the germline ends.